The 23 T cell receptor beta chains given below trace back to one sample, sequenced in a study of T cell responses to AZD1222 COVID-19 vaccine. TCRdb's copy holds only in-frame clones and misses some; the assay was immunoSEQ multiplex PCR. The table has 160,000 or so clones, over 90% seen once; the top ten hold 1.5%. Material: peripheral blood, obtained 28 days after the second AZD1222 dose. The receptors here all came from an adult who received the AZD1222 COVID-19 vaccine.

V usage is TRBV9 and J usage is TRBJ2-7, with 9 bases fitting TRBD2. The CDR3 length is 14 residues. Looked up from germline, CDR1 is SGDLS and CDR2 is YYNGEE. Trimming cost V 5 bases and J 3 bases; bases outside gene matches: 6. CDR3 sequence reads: CASSPAGGSYEQYF. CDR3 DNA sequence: TGTGCCAGCAGTCCAGCGGGAGGAAGCTACGAGCAGTACTTC.

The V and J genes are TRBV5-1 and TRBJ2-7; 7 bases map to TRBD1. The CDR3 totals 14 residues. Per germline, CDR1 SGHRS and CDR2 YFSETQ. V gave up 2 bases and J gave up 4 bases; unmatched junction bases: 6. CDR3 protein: CASSFMGQIYEQYF. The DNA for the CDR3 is TGCGCCAGCAGCTTTATGGGACAGATATACGAGCAGTACTTC.

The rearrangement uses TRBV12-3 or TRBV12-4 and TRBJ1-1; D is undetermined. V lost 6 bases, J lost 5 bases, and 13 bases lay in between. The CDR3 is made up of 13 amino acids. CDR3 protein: CASSQPWGTEAFF. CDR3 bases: TGTGCCAGCAGCCAGCCTTGGGGAACTGAAGCTTTCTTT.

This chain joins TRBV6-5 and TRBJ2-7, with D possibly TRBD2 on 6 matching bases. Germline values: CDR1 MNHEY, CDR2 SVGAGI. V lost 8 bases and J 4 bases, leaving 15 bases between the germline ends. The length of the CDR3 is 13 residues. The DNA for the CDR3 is TGTGCCAGCGGGAGGTCTGGTGGGTACGAGCAGTACTTC. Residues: CASGRSGGYEQYF.

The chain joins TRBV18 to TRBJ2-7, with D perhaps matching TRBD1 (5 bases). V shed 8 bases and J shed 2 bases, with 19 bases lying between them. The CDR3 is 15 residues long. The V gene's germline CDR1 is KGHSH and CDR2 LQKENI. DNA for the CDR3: TGTGCCAGCGCCCCCCTGGGTACAGGAACCTACGAGCAGTACTTC. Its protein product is CASAPLGTGTYEQYF.

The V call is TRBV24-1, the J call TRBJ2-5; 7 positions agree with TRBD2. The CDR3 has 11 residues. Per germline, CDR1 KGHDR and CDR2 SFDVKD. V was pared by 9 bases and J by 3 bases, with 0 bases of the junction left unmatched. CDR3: CATGGEETQYF. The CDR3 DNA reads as TGTGCCACCGGGGGGGAAGAGACCCAGTACTTC.

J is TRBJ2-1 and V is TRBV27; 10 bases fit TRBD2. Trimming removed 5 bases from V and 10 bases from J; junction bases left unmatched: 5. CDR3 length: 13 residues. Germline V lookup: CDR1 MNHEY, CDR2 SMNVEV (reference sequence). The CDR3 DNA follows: TGTGCCAGCAGTCTAACGGGACTAGCGGAGCAGTTCTTC. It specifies CASSLTGLAEQFF.

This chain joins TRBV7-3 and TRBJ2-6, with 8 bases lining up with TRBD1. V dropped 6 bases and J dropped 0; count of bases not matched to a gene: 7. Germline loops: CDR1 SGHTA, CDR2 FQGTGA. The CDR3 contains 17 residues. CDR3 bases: TGTGCCAGCAGGGCCGGGACAGGAAACTCTGGGGCCAACGTCCTGACTTTC. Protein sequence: CASRAGTGNSGANVLTF.

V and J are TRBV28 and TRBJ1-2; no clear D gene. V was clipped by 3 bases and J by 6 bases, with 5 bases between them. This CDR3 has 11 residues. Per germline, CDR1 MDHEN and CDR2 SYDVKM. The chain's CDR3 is CASSFLDGYTF. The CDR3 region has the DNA TGTGCCAGCAGTTTCCTCGATGGCTACACCTTC.

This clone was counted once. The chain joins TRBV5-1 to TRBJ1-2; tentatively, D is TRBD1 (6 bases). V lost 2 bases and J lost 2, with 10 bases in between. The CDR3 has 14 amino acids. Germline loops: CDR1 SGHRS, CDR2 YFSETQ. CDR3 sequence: CASSFLDRNYGYTF. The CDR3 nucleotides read TGCGCCAGCAGCTTCCTGGACAGAAACTATGGCTACACCTTC. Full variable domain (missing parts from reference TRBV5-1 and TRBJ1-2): KAGVTQTPRYLIKTRGQQVTLSCSPISGHRSVSWYQQTPGQGLQFLFEYFSETQRNKGNFPGRFSGRQFSNSRSEMNVSTLELGDSALYLCASSFLDRNYGYTFGSGTRLTVV.

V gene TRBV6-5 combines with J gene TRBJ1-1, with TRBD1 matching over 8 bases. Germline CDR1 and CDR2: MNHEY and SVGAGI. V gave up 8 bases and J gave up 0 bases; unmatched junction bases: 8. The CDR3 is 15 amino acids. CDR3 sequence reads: CASQGAPRMNTEAFF. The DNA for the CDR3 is TGTGCCAGCCAGGGGGCCCCTCGCATGAACACTGAAGCTTTCTTT.

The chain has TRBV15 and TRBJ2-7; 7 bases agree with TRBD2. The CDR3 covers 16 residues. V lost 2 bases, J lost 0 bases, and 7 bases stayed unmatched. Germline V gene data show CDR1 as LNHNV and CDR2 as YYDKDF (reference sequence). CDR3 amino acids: CATSRSSGSVSYEQYF. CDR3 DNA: TGTGCCACCAGCAGAAGTAGCGGGTCTGTCTCCTACGAGCAGTACTTC. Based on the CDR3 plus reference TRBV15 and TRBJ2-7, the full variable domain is DAMVIQNPRYQVTQFGKPVTLSCSQTLNHNVMYWYQQKSSQAPKLLFHYYDKDFNNEADTPDNFQSRRPNTSFCFLDIRSPGLGDTAMYLCATSRSSGSVSYEQYFGPGTRLTVT.

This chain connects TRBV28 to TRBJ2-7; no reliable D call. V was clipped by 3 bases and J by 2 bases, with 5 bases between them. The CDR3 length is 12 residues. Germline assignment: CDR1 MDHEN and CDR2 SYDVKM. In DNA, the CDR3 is TGTGCCAGCAGTTTGTGGGCCTACGAGCAGTACTTC. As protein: CASSLWAYEQYF. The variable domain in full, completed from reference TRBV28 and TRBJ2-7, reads DVKVTQSSRYLVKRTGEKVFLECVQDMDHENMFWYRQDPGLGLRLIYFSYDVKMKEKGDIPEGYSVSREKKERFSLILESASTNQTSMYLCASSLWAYEQYFGPGTRLTVT.

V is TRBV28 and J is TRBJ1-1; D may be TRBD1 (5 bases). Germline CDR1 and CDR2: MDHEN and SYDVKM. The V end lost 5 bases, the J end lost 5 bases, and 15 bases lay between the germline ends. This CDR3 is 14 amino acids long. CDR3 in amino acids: CASSLLWGGTEAFF. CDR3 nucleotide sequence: TGTGCCAGCAGTCTCCTATGGGGGGGGACTGAAGCTTTCTTT.

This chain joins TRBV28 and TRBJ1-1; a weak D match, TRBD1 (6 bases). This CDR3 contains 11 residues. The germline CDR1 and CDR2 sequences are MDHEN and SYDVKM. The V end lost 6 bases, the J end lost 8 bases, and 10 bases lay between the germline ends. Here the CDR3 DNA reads TGTGCCAGCAGGCTTCAGGGGGAAGCTTTCTTT. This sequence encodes CASRLQGEAFF.

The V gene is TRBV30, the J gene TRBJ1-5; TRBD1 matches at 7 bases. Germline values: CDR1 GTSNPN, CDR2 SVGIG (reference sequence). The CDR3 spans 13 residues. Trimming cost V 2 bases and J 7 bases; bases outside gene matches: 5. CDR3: CAWSTGDDQPQHF. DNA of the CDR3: TGTGCCTGGAGTACAGGGGATGACCAGCCCCAGCATTTT.

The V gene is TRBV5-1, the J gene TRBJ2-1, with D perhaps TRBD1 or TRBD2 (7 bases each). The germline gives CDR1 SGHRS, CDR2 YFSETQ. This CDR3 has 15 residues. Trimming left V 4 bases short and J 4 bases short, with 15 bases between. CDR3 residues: CASSLGGTDYNEQFF. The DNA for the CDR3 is TGCGCCAGCAGCCTGGGGGGGACAGATTACAATGAGCAGTTCTTC.

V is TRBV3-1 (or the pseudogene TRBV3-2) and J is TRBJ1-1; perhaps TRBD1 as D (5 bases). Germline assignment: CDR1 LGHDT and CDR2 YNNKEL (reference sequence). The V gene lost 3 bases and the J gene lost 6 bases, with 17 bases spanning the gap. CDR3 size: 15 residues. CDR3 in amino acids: CASSQMAGGGAEAFF. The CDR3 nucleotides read TGTGCCAGCAGCCAGATGGCGGGGGGAGGGGCTGAAGCTTTCTTT.

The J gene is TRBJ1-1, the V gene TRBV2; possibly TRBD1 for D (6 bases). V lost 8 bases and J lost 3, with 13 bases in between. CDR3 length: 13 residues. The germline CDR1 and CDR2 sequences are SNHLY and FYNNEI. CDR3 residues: CASLDRYDTEAFF. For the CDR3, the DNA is TGTGCCAGCCTCGACAGGTACGACACTGAAGCTTTCTTT. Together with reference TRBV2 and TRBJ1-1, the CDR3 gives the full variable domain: EPEVTQTPSHQVTQMGQEVILRCVPISNHLYFYWYRQILGQKVEFLVSFYNNEISEKSEIFDDQFSVERPDGSNFTLKIRSTKLEDSAMYFCASLDRYDTEAFFGQGTRLTVV.

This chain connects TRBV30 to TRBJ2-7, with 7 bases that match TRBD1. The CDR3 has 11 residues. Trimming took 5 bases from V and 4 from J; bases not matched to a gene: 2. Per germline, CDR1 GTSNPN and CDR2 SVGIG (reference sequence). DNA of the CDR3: TGTGCCTGGGGGGACAGTTACGAGCAGTACTTC. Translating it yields CAWGDSYEQYF.

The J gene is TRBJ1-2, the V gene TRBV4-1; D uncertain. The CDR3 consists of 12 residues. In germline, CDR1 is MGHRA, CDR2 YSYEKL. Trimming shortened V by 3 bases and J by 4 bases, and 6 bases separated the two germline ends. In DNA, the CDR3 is TGCGCCAGCAGCCACGAGTCCTATGGCTACACCTTC. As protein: CASSHESYGYTF.

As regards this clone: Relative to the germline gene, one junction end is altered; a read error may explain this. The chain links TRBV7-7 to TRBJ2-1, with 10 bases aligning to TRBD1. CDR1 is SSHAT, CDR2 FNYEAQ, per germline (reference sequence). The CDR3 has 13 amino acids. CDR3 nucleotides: TGTGCTAGCAGCTCTGGGACAGGGGATGAGCAGTTCTTC. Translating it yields CASSSGTGDEQFF.

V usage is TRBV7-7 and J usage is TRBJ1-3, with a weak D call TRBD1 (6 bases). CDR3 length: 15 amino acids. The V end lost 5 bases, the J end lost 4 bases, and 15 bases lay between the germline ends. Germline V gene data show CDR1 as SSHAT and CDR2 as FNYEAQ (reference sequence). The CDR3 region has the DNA TGTGCCAGCAGCGCTGGACAGTGGGAAGGAAACACCATATATTTT. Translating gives CASSAGQWEGNTIYF.